What follows is one TCR beta chain and its context. Cohorts were determined from participant-reported clinical history. Exposed participants came across a COVID-19 case within 2 weeks before study entry. In the original processing: Amplification from reference gene primers served as the basis for estimated nucleated cell counts. TCRdb's table, derived via immunoSEQ multiplex PCR, lists solely in-frame clones and lacks some. That table is the source of V, J and clone size, and D and trimming were worked out from the DNA. Counted here are 250,000 to 300,000 clones, roughly 81% occurring once; the ten biggest clones make up about 6.9%. Trimming pared 5 bases from V and 2 bases from J, leaving 16 bases between. From germline, CDR1 is SGHVS and CDR2 FQNEAQ. The CDR3 length is 15 residues. The data were taken from a study of blood T cell repertoires in COVID-19. Study information: T cells, B-cell-depleted T cells, or PBMCs supplied cDNA or gDNA.

V is TRBV7-8 and J is TRBJ2-7, with a possible D match to TRBD1 (6 bases). The receptor was isolated from a woman aged 45-65 years who had been exposed to COVID-19. The sequencing sample was made of PBMCs or T cells enriched from blood (not recorded which). In DNA form, the CDR3 reads TGTGCCAGCAGCCCCGTCGGGGACACTCCCTACGAGCAGTACTTC. Protein: CASSPVGDTPYEQYF.